These T cell receptor beta chains were read from a single sample in a study of early T cells in non-severe SARS-CoV-2 infection. A single record per CDR3 protein comes from TCRdb applying MiXCR to the 5' RACE reads. The sample consists of 70,000 to 95,000 distinct CDR3 sequences, roughly 16% of them appearing once. Sequences were obtained from whole blood. Source of these receptors: an adult who was a healthcare worker with PCR-confirmed SARS-CoV-2 infection or an uninfected control (not recorded which). Both conserved end residues are part of each CDR3. The D gene is left open where the match is weak. Some rows mark clone size as missing; the rest say once, few, many or name a class of expanded clone.

J gene,D gene,clone size,V gene,CDR3 protein,CDR3 DNA
TRBJ2-6,.,few,TRBV3-1,CASRRGGPGTGSGANVLTF,TGTGCCAGCAGAAGAGGTGGGCCGGGGACCGGATCTGGGGCCAACGTCCTGACTTTC
TRBJ2-5,.,.,TRBV11-2,CASSMSEGGAETQYF,TGTGCCAGCAGCATGTCGGAGGGGGGTGCAGAGACCCAGTACTTC
TRBJ1-2,.,many,TRBV5-1,CASSYESPYGYTF,TGCGCCAGCAGCTACGAATCCCCATATGGCTACACCTTC
TRBJ1-1,TRBD1,few,TRBV4-1,CASSQPTGVVEAFF,TGCGCCAGCAGCCAACCGACAGGGGTGGTCGAAGCTTTCTTT
TRBJ1-2,.,.,TRBV7-2,CASRTKTGGDLYGYTF,TGTGCCAGCAGAACCAAAACAGGAGGGGATCTCTATGGCTACACCTTC
TRBJ1-2,TRBD1,.,TRBV11-2,CASSPDRGLGYTF,TGTGCCAGCAGCCCAGACAGGGGGCTAGGCTACACCTTC
TRBJ1-4,.,.,TRBV19,CASSDRFSIEKLFF,TGTGCCAGTAGTGACAGGTTCTCTATTGAAAAACTGTTTTTT
TRBJ2-1,TRBD2,.,TRBV27,CATRVGGGSNYNEQFF,TGTGCCACCCGGGTGGGCGGGGGGTCGAACTACAATGAGCAGTTCTTC
TRBJ1-1,TRBD1,.,TRBV29-1,CSVFQGGEAFF,TGCAGCGTCTTCCAGGGGGGTGAAGCTTTCTTT
TRBJ1-1,.,.,TRBV19,CASTPRSVRGNTEAFF,TGTGCCAGTACCCCCCGAAGTGTCCGAGGGAACACTGAAGCTTTCTTT